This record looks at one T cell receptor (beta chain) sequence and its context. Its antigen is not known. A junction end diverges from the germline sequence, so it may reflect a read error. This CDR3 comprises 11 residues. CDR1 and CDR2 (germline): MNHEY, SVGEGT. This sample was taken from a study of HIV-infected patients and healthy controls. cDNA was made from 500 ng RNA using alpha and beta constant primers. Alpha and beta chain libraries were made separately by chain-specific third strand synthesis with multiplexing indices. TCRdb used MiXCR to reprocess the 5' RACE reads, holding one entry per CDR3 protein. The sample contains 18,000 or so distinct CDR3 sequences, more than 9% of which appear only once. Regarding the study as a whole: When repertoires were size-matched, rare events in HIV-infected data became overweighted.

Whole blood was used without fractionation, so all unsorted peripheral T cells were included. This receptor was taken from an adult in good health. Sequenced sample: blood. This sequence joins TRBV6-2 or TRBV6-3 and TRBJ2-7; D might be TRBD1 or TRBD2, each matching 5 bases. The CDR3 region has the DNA TGTGCCAGCAGCACCACGGGACCTGTGAACTTC. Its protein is CASSTTGPVNF.